This T cell receptor beta chain was sequenced during a study of regulatory T cells in long-lasting Graves disease. According to the study, TCR beta libraries were built with iRepertoire HTBI primers and CDR3-region Arm-PCR. TCRdb re-derived calls from the multiplex PCR reads in MiXCR, one entry per CDR3 protein. Among approximately 350,000 distinct CDR3 sequences listed, 10% to 15% were seen once. This clonotype has at least ten counts. As for time point: newly diagnosed GD, antithyroid drugs for less than 3 months. With RNA extracted from PBMCs as input, the TCR library was made. The CDR3 totals 13 residues. CDR1 SGHTA and CDR2 FQGTGA come from the germline V gene. With V trimmed by 9 bases and J by 6 bases, 8 bases remained unmatched. The same data also contributed to another study, on T cells in Graves' hyperthyroidism and ophthalmopathy.

This chain uses TRBV7-3 with TRBJ1-1; 9 bases are shared with TRBD1. The sequence was collected from a woman between 18 and 29 years old with Graves disease. The sample was peripheral blood mononuclear cells (PBMCs), taken at new diagnosis, from a patient treated with antithyroid drugs. CDR3 sequence reads: CASKRQGEAEAFF. The CDR3, as DNA: TGTGCCAGTAAAAGACAGGGGGAGGCTGAAGCTTTCTTT.